Below, one TCR beta chain is given with its context. Its target is not known. The record originates from a study of T cell responses to AZD1222 COVID-19 vaccine. Study-level results: Increases in Spike-specific TCR breadth and depth were seen after two AZD1222 doses.

V shed 0 bases and J 3 bases; nucleotides not matched to a gene: 3. Germline V gene sequence: CDR1 MNHNS, CDR2 SASEGT. The CDR3 runs to 15 residues. Libraries were prepared by immunoSEQ multiplex PCR; TCRdb keeps only in-frame clonotypes and omits some of them. The table lists about 120,000 clones, under 90% of them singletons. The source material was peripheral blood, sampled on day 0 of AZD1222 vaccination. The clonotype comes from an adult in good health. The J gene is TRBJ2-7, the V gene TRBV6-1; 9 bases align to TRBD1. CDR3 in amino acids: CASSEATGGFYEQYF. The CDR3 DNA sequence: TGTGCCAGCAGTGAAGCCACAGGGGGCTTCTACGAGCAGTACTTC.